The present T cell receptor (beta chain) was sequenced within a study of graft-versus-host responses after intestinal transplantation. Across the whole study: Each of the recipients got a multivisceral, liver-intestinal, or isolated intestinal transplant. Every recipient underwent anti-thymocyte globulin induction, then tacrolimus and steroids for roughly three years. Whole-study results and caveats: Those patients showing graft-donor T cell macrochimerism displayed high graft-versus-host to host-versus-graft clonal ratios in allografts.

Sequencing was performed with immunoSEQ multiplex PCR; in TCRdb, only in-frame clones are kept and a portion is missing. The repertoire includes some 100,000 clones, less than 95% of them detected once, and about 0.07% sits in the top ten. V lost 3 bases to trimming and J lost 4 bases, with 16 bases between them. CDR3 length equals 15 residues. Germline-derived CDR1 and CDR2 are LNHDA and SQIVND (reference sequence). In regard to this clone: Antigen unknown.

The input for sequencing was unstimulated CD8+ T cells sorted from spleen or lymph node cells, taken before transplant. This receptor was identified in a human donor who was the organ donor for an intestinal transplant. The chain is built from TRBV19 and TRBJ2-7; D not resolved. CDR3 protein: CASSISWLASYEQYF. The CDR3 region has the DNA TGTGCCAGTAGTATTAGCTGGTTAGCTTCATACGAGCAGTACTTC.